This is a list of T cell receptor beta chains from one sample in a study of OX40 agonist ivuxolimab in advanced cancers. Assay used: immunoSEQ multiplex PCR; TCRdb lists only in-frame clones, some missing. Of just under 80,000 clones listed, 84% are singletons. The sequences come from CD4+ or CD8+ T cells sorted from blood, collected in a trial of the OX40 agonist ivuxolimab. The receptors come from an adult with an advanced solid tumor such as melanoma, head and neck, liver or kidney cancer. Each CDR3 is given with its conserved first and last residue. The D gene is left open where the match is weak. The size entry is marked missing in some rows and otherwise reads once, few, many or a size class.

clone_size: .; j_call: TRBJ2-3; v_call: TRBV7-9; d_call: TRBD1; cdr3_aa: CASSLGTGGSKGTDTQYF; cdr3_nt: TGTGCCAGCAGCTTAGGGACAGGGGGCTCGAAGGGCACAGATACGCAGTATTTT
clone_size: .; j_call: TRBJ1-6; v_call: TRBV5-6; d_call: .; cdr3_aa: CASSFSAYNSPLHF; cdr3_nt: TGTGCCAGCAGCTTTTCGGCTTATAATTCACCCCTCCACTTT
clone_size: .; j_call: TRBJ2-5; v_call: TRBV19; d_call: .; cdr3_aa: CASSIGLNQETQYF; cdr3_nt: TGTGCCAGTAGTATTGGGCTAAATCAAGAGACCCAGTACTTC
clone_size: few; j_call: TRBJ1-5; v_call: TRBV6-1; d_call: .; cdr3_aa: CATASRGVRQPQHF; cdr3_nt: TGTGCCACCGCCTCCAGGGGAGTGCGTCAGCCCCAGCATTTT
clone_size: .; j_call: TRBJ1-2; v_call: TRBV18; d_call: .; cdr3_aa: CASHMVGSYGYTF; cdr3_nt: TGTGCCAGCCACATGGTTGGTAGCTATGGCTACACCTTC
clone_size: .; j_call: TRBJ2-7; v_call: TRBV7-2; d_call: .; cdr3_aa: CASSLTAGFSYEQYF; cdr3_nt: TGTGCCAGCAGCTTAACGGCAGGATTCTCCTACGAGCAGTACTTC
clone_size: .; j_call: TRBJ2-7; v_call: TRBV28; d_call: .; cdr3_aa: CASTSTYEQYF; cdr3_nt: TGTGCCAGCACCAGCACCTACGAGCAGTACTTC
clone_size: .; j_call: TRBJ1-2; v_call: TRBV6-5; d_call: TRBD1; cdr3_aa: CASSEQGSYGYTF; cdr3_nt: TGTGCCAGCAGCGAACAGGGGTCCTATGGCTACACCTTC
clone_size: .; j_call: TRBJ1-1; v_call: TRBV11-3; d_call: .; cdr3_aa: CASSSTANTEAFF; cdr3_nt: TGTGCCAGCAGCTCGACAGCGAACACTGAAGCTTTCTTT
clone_size: .; j_call: TRBJ2-1; v_call: TRBV4-3; d_call: TRBD2; cdr3_aa: CASSHLPGGEQFF; cdr3_nt: TGCGCCAGCAGCCATCTTCCGGGGGGTGAGCAGTTCTTC
clone_size: .; j_call: TRBJ2-7; v_call: TRBV2; d_call: TRBD1; cdr3_aa: CASRGQPSYEQYF; cdr3_nt: TGTGCCAGCAGGGGACAGCCCTCCTACGAGCAGTACTTC
clone_size: .; j_call: TRBJ1-1; v_call: TRBV10-3; d_call: TRBD1; cdr3_aa: CAIRSSGGTEAFF; cdr3_nt: TGTGCCATCAGGAGCTCAGGGGGCACTGAAGCTTTCTTT
clone_size: .; j_call: TRBJ1-1; v_call: TRBV5-1; d_call: .; cdr3_aa: CASSWDLWNTEAFF; cdr3_nt: TGCGCCAGCAGCTGGGATCTATGGAACACTGAAGCTTTCTTT
clone_size: once; j_call: TRBJ2-1; v_call: TRBV2; d_call: TRBD2; cdr3_aa: CASSELAGAYNEQFF; cdr3_nt: TGTGCCAGCAGTGAACTAGCGGGAGCCTACAATGAGCAGTTCTTC
clone_size: .; j_call: TRBJ1-2; v_call: TRBV4-3; d_call: .; cdr3_aa: CASSQDIPGATLNYGYTF; cdr3_nt: TGCGCCAGCAGCCAAGATATACCGGGGGCGACCCTTAACTATGGCTACACCTTC
clone_size: once; j_call: TRBJ2-3; v_call: TRBV30; d_call: .; cdr3_aa: CAWSLSTRGTDTQYF; cdr3_nt: TGTGCCTGGAGTCTCTCTACCCGGGGCACAGATACGCAGTATTTT
clone_size: .; j_call: TRBJ1-1; v_call: TRBV4-3; d_call: .; cdr3_aa: CASSSGHYRDPEAFF; cdr3_nt: TGCGCCAGCAGCTCGGGTCACTACAGGGACCCTGAAGCTTTCTTT
clone_size: .; j_call: TRBJ2-1; v_call: TRBV19; d_call: TRBD2; cdr3_aa: CASSLLAVVSYNEQFF; cdr3_nt: TGTGCCAGTAGTCTACTAGCGGTGGTTTCCTACAATGAGCAGTTCTTC
clone_size: .; j_call: TRBJ2-2; v_call: TRBV10-1; d_call: .; cdr3_aa: CASSAGREYGELFF; cdr3_nt: TGCGCCAGCAGTGCGGGCCGCGAGTACGGGGAGCTGTTTTTT
clone_size: .; j_call: TRBJ1-1; v_call: TRBV6-1; d_call: TRBD1; cdr3_aa: CASRATGAGTEAFF; cdr3_nt: TGTGCCAGCAGGGCGACAGGGGCTGGAACTGAAGCTTTCTTT
clone_size: .; j_call: TRBJ2-1; v_call: TRBV19; d_call: .; cdr3_aa: CASSIRGGHNEQFF; cdr3_nt: TGTGCCAGTAGTATCAGGGGGGGTCACAATGAGCAGTTCTTC
clone_size: .; j_call: TRBJ1-6; v_call: TRBV18; d_call: .; cdr3_aa: CASSPDKGSPLHF; cdr3_nt: TGTGCCAGCTCACCCGACAAGGGTTCACCCCTCCACTTT
clone_size: .; j_call: TRBJ1-4; v_call: TRBV5-1; d_call: TRBD1; cdr3_aa: CASSYEGAWDEKLFF; cdr3_nt: TGCGCCAGCAGCTATGAGGGGGCTTGGGATGAAAAACTGTTTTTT
clone_size: .; j_call: TRBJ2-7; v_call: TRBV4-1; d_call: .; cdr3_aa: CASSQGGAGGYEQYF; cdr3_nt: TGCGCCAGCAGCCAAGGGGGGGCAGGGGGGTACGAGCAGTACTTC
clone_size: many; j_call: TRBJ1-2; v_call: TRBV19; d_call: .; cdr3_aa: CASTSTVYYGYTF; cdr3_nt: TGTGCCAGTACTTCGACAGTCTACTATGGCTACACCTTC
clone_size: .; j_call: TRBJ1-5; v_call: TRBV28; d_call: .; cdr3_aa: CASSLSTGGAISQPQHF; cdr3_nt: TGTGCCAGCAGTTTATCAACCGGTGGGGCAATCTCTCAGCCCCAGCATTTT